A single sample is the source of the 23 T cell receptor beta chains below, sequenced in a study of identical twins. MiXCR, applied by TCRdb to the 5' RACE reads, yields one record per CDR3 protein. Here the sample spans about 470,000 distinct CDR3 sequences, 20% to 25% being singletons. A further study also used this sample, focusing on T cells expressing NK-cell markers.

The material sequenced was CD4+ T cells sorted from blood. Receptor source: a woman aged 18 to 35 in good health.

This clonotype was observed at least ten times. J is TRBJ1-1 and V is TRBV19, with D unclear. This CDR3 is built from 11 residues. V was cut by 5 bases and J by 4 bases, with 5 bases left in between. CDR1 and CDR2 from the germline V gene are LNHDA and SQIVND (reference sequence). CDR3 DNA: TGTGCCAGTAGTGGCAGCACTGAAGCTTTCTTT. It yields the protein CASSGSTEAFF.

The chain uses TRBV7-8 and TRBJ2-2; TRBD2 aligns across 10 bases. V lost 11 bases, J lost 3 bases, and 6 bases stayed unmatched. Germline V gives CDR1 SGHVS, CDR2 FQNEAQ. The CDR3 consists of 14 residues. CDR3 nucleotides: TGTGCCCTAGGACTAGCGGCTTACACCGGGGAGCTGTTTTTT. It translates to CALGLAAYTGELFF.

The chain is built from TRBV12-3 or TRBV12-4 and TRBJ1-1; no firm D call. The CDR3 runs to 11 residues. Trimming left V 2 bases short and J 6 bases short, with 4 bases between. CDR3 region: CASSLTAEAFF. In nucleotides, the CDR3 is TGTGCCAGCAGTTTAACCGCTGAAGCTTTCTTT.

The chain recombines TRBV19 with TRBJ2-1; TRBD2 agrees at 9 bases. The CDR3 consists of 15 residues. Germline V CDR1 and CDR2: LNHDA, SQIVND (reference sequence). J lost 10 bases, V lost 6 bases, and 13 bases had no gene match. CDR3 in amino acids: CASSSRRLAGDEQFF. The CDR3 DNA follows: TGTGCCAGTAGCTCCAGACGTTTAGCGGGGGACGAGCAGTTCTTC.

This clonotype appeared a few times. This chain connects TRBV9 to TRBJ2-7, with D unclear. Per the germline V gene, CDR1 is SGDLS and CDR2 is YYNGEE. The CDR3 has 14 residues. V lost 0 bases and J 6 bases, leaving 13 bases between the germline ends. CDR3 loop: CASSVAAATGEQYF. The CDR3 region has the DNA TGTGCCAGCAGCGTAGCGGCCGCAACGGGCGAGCAGTACTTC.

This clonotype was counted ten times or more. The CDR3 region is CASSANNEQFF. The CDR3, as DNA: TGTGCCAGCTCTGCAAACAATGAGCAGTTCTTC. This chain connects TRBV11-3 to TRBJ2-1; no reliable D call. V shed 8 bases and J shed 5 bases, with 7 bases lying between them. Germline loops: CDR1 SGHNT, CDR2 YENEEA. The CDR3 is made up of 11 amino acids.

The V call is TRBV29-1, the J call TRBJ2-3; tentative D call: TRBD1 (6 bases). The germline gives CDR1 SQVTM, CDR2 ANQGSEA. This CDR3 is built from 14 residues. V was shortened by 3 bases and J by 1 base, with 11 bases between the two germline ends. CDR3 DNA: TGCAGCGTTGATCTGGGGGCCCGCACAGATACGCAGTATTTT. It encodes CSVDLGARTDTQYF.

The chain uses TRBV7-2 and TRBJ1-2, with D perhaps matching TRBD1 (6 bases). The CDR3 is 13 residues long. The germline V gene has CDR1 SGHTA and CDR2 FQGNSA. V shed 5 bases and J shed 4 bases, with 11 bases lying between them. CDR3 nucleotides: TGTGCCAGCAGCCCCTGGGGGCTCTATGGCTACACCTTC. Amino acids: CASSPWGLYGYTF.

This clonotype was picked up a small number of times. This chain links TRBV5-1 with TRBJ1-2; D perhaps matches TRBD1 (5 bases). The CDR3 extends over 13 amino acids. The germline gives CDR1 SGHRS, CDR2 YFSETQ. V shed 4 bases and J shed 2 bases, with 9 bases lying between them. The CDR3 spells CASSGDWNYGYTF. The DNA for the CDR3 is TGCGCCAGCAGCGGGGACTGGAACTATGGCTACACCTTC.

The chain links TRBV6-5 to TRBJ1-2, with D unclear. The germline V gene has CDR1 MNHEY and CDR2 SVGAGI. The CDR3 loop spans 17 amino acids. V was trimmed by 0 bases and J by 4 bases, leaving 18 bases between them. The CDR3 loop is CASSYSGNPSLGYGYTF. CDR3 bases: TGTGCCAGCAGTTACTCGGGTAACCCCTCCTTGGGCTATGGCTACACCTTC.

The chain uses TRBV20-1 and TRBJ2-5; 7 bases fit TRBD2. CDR1 is DFQATT and CDR2 is SNEGSKA in the germline V gene (reference sequence). The CDR3 consists of 16 residues. The trim removed 2 bases at V and 6 bases at J, leaving 15 bases unmatched. The CDR3 DNA sequence: TGCAGTGCTAGAACGTTTGGAGGGACTATGGCGAAGACCCAGTACTTC. Protein: CSARTFGGTMAKTQYF.

The J gene is TRBJ2-1, the V gene TRBV21-1; the table's D call of TRBD2 was not tested on the DNA. TRBV21-1 is classified as a pseudogene. This CDR3 region has 21 residues. The CDR3 here is CASSKRPSGSSDFSSYNEQFF. The DNA for the CDR3 is TGTGCCAGCAGCAAAAGGCCTAGCGGGAGTTCCGATTTTAGCTCCTACAATGAGCAGTTCTTC.

This rearrangement joins TRBV12-3 or TRBV12-4 to TRBJ2-7; 7 nucleotides match TRBD1. This CDR3 is 14 amino acids long. The V and J ends lost 4 bases and 6 bases, in that order; junction bases with no gene match: 9. The CDR3 DNA follows: TGTGCCAGCAGTTGGGTCAGGGGGTCGGGCGAGCAGTACTTC. It specifies CASSWVRGSGEQYF.

The V call is TRBV10-3, the J call TRBJ2-5, with 8 bases fitting TRBD2. The ends lost 5 bases at V and 7 bases at J; junction bases unmatched: 15. Germline V CDR1 and CDR2: ENHRY, SYGVKD. CDR3 size: 16 residues. The CDR3 DNA follows: TGTGCCATCAGTTATGATCGGGGGGGCAGTATATTGACCCAGTACTTC. As protein: CAISYDRGGSILTQYF.

The chain couples TRBV9 to TRBJ2-3; maybe TRBD1 (6 bases). Germline assignment: CDR1 SGDLS and CDR2 YYNGEE. The CDR3 runs to 15 residues. Trimming pared 0 bases from V and 2 bases from J, leaving 10 bases between. CDR3 sequence (DNA): TGTGCCAGCAGCGTAGAAGGGGGTAACACAGATACGCAGTATTTT. It codes for CASSVEGGNTDTQYF.

V is TRBV20-1 and J is TRBJ2-3, with unresolved D. Germline CDR1 DFQATT, CDR2 SNEGSKA (reference sequence). The CDR3 has 15 amino acids. V shed 0 bases and J shed 1 base, with 11 bases lying between them. The chain's CDR3 is CSARDRASGTDTQYF. CDR3 bases: TGCAGTGCTAGAGATCGGGCTTCTGGCACAGATACGCAGTATTTT.

The chain is built from TRBV12-3 or TRBV12-4 and TRBJ2-7; a weak D match, TRBD2 (6 bases). The CDR3 loop spans 12 amino acids. V shed 3 bases and J shed 6 bases, with 9 bases lying between them. The CDR3 loop reads CASSFFGGEQYF. In DNA form, the CDR3 reads TGTGCCAGCAGTTTTTTCGGGGGCGAGCAGTACTTC.

This clonotype was picked up a small number of times. CDR3 nucleotide sequence: TGTGCCAGCAGCTCCTTCAGTGGGGAGACCCAGTACTTC. This translates into CASSSFSGETQYF. The chain links TRBV7-2 to TRBJ2-5, with unresolved D. Germline-derived CDR1 and CDR2 are SGHTA and FQGNSA. The CDR3 has 13 residues. V was cut by 4 bases and J by 5 bases, with 11 bases left in between.

This clonotype showed up just once. The chain uses TRBV12-3 or TRBV12-4 and TRBJ2-7; tentatively, D is TRBD2 (5 bases). The V and J ends lost 3 bases and 3 bases respectively, with 15 bases between them. CDR3 length equals 15 residues. CDR3 amino acids: CASSFRATGIYEQYF. The CDR3 region has the DNA TGTGCCAGCAGTTTTAGGGCAACGGGGATCTACGAGCAGTACTTC.

This rearrangement joins TRBV12-3 or TRBV12-4 to TRBJ1-5, with a tentative D call TRBD1 (6 bases). The V end was cut by 6 bases, the J end by 6 bases, with 15 bases between. The CDR3 runs 14 residues. This CDR3 is CASRYGGLGQPQHF. CDR3 nucleotide sequence: TGTGCCAGCAGGTACGGGGGGCTCGGTCAGCCCCAGCATTTT.

J is TRBJ2-7 and V is TRBV20-1; D is perhaps TRBD2 (6 bases). The germline V gene encodes CDR1 DFQATT and CDR2 SNEGSKA (reference sequence). CDR3 length: 11 amino acids. V was shortened by 5 bases and J by 2 bases, with 7 bases between the two germline ends. The CDR3 sequence is CSAGEAYEQYF. CDR3 DNA: TGCAGTGCTGGGGAGGCCTACGAGCAGTACTTC.

This clonotype was seen only a few times. CDR3 in amino acids: CASSLRTDGYEQYF. The CDR3 DNA is TGTGCCAGCAGCTTACGGACAGACGGTTACGAGCAGTACTTC. V gene TRBV7-9 combines with J gene TRBJ2-7, with D maybe TRBD1 (6 bases). The CDR3 is made up of 14 amino acids. Looked up from germline, CDR1 is SEHNR and CDR2 is FQNEAQ (reference sequence). V was cut by 2 bases and J by 4 bases, with 12 bases left in between.

The chain couples TRBV20-1 to TRBJ2-5; D remains ambiguous. This CDR3 has 12 residues. Trimming pared 3 bases from V and 3 bases from J, leaving 8 bases between. Germline V gene sequence: CDR1 DFQATT, CDR2 SNEGSKA (reference sequence). The CDR3 region has the DNA TGCAGTGCTAGGGATACTAAAGAGACCCAGTACTTC. Residues: CSARDTKETQYF.